This T cell receptor beta chain emerged from a study of blood T cell repertoires in COVID-19. CDR3 length equals 15 residues. Germline V CDR1 and CDR2: LNHDA, SQIVND (reference sequence). J lost 1 base, V lost 10 bases, and 5 bases had no gene match. Clones were read by immunoSEQ multiplex PCR, and TCRdb kept only the in-frame ones, dropping some. The sample holds 140,000 or so clones, approximately 86% seen once. This chain links TRBV19 with TRBJ2-2, with TRBD1 matching over 11 bases. The sample was peripheral blood. This receptor was taken from a man in his sixties or seventies with acute or convalescent COVID-19. Here the CDR3 DNA reads TGTGCCACCCTCGGGACAGGGGGGAACACCGGGGAGCTGTTTTTT. This sequence encodes CATLGTGGNTGELFF.